The clone carrying this T cell receptor (beta chain) was counted a single time. The V and J ends lost 6 bases and 0 bases, in that order; junction bases with no gene match: 5. The CDR3 covers 14 residues. Per the germline V gene, CDR1 is LNHDA and CDR2 is SQIVND (reference sequence). The sample is drawn from a study of shared T cell receptors in the human thymus. Clones were sequenced by immunoSEQ multiplex PCR, and TCRdb holds only the in-frame ones, with some missing. The sample shows about 710,000 clones, around 87% of them seen only once. This sample also appeared in a second study, on human thymus T cells.

The sequence derives from a boy in the first two years of life with a congenital heart defect. Sequenced sample: thymocytes. The chain has TRBV19 and TRBJ2-7; TRBD2 matches 7 bases. In nucleotides, the CDR3 is TGTGCCAGTAGCCCGGGGGGAAGCTCCTACGAGCAGTACTTC. It is translated as CASSPGGSSYEQYF.